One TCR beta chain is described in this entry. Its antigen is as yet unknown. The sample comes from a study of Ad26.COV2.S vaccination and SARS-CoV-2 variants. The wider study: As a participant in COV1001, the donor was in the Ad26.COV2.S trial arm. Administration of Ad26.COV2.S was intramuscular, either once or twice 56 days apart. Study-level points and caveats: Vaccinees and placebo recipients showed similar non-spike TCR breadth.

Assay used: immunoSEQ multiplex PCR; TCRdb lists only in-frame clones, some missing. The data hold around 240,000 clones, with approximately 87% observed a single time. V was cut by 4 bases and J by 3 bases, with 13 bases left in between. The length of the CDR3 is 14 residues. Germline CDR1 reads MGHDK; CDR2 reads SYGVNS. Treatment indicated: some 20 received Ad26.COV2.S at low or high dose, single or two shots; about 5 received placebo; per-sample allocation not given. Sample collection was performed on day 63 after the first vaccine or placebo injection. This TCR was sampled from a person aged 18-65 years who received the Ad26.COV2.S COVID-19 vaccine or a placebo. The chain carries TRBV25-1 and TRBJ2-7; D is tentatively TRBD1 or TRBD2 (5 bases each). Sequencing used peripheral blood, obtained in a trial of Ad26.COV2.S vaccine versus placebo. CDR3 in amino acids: CASSATGTNYEQYF. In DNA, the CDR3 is TGTGCCAGCAGTGCTACCGGGACCAACTACGAGCAGTACTTC.